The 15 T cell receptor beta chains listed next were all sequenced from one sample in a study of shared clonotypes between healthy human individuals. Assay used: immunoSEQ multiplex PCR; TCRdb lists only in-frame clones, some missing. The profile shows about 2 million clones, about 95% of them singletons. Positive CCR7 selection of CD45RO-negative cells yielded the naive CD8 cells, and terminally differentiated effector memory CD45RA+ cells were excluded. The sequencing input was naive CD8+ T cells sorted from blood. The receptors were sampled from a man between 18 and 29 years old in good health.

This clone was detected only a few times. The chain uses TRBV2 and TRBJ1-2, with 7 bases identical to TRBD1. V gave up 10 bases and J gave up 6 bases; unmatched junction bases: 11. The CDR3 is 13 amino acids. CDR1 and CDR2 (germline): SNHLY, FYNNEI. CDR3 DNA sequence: TGTGCCACCGACGACAGGGAGGAGGATGGCTACACCTTC. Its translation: CATDDREEDGYTF. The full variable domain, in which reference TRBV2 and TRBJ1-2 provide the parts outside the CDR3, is EPEVTQTPSHQVTQMGQEVILRCVPISNHLYFYWYRQILGQKVEFLVSFYNNEISEKSEIFDDQFSVERPDGSNFTLKIRSTKLEDSAMYFCATDDREEDGYTFGSGTRLTVV.

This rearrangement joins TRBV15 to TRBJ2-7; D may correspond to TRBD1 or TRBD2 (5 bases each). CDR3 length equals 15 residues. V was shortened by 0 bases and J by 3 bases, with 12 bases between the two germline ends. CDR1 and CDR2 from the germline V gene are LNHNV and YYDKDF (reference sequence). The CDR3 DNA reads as TGTGCCACCAGCAGAGAAAGGGGAGCCTTCTACGAGCAGTACTTC. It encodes CATSRERGAFYEQYF.

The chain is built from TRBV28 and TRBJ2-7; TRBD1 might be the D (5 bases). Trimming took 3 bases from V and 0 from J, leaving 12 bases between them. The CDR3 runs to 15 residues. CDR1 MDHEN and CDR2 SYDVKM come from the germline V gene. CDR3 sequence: CASSFGQGHSYEQYF. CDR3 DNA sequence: TGTGCCAGCAGTTTCGGGCAGGGCCACTCCTACGAGCAGTACTTC.

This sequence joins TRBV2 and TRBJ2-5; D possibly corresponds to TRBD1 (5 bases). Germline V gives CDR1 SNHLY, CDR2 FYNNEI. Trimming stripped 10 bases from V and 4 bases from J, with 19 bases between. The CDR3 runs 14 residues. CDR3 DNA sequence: TGTGCCATCGATTCCCCTTGGGGCGGAGAGACCCAGTACTTC. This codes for CAIDSPWGGETQYF.

Here the CDR3 DNA reads TGTGCCAGCAGCCACTACGGCGGGGAGCTGTTTTTT. It encodes CASSHYGGELFF. V and J are TRBV6-6 and TRBJ2-2, with unresolved D. The germline CDR1 and CDR2 sequences are MNHNY and SVGAGI (reference sequence). Trimming removed 6 bases at V and 7 bases at J, with 9 bases between. This CDR3 has 12 residues.

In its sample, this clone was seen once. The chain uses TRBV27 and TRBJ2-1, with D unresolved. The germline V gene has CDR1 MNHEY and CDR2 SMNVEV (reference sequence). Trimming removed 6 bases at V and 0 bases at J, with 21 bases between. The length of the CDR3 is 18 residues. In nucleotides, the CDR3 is TGTGCCAGCAGAGACCCCGTGCATGCGCTTAGCTCCTACAATGAGCAGTTCTTC. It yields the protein CASRDPVHALSSYNEQFF.

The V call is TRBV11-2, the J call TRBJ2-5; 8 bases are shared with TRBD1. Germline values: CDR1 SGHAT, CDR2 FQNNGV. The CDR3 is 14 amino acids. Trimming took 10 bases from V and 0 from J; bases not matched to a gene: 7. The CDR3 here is CAISGTGDQETQYF. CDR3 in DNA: TGTGCCATCTCCGGGACAGGAGACCAAGAGACCCAGTACTTC.

CDR3 sequence reads: CASSELQGVQPQHF. The CDR3 DNA reads TGTGCCAGCAGTGAATTGCAGGGGGTCCAGCCCCAGCATTTT. The chain has TRBV2 and TRBJ1-5, with 7 bases matching TRBD1. Germline CDR1 SNHLY, CDR2 FYNNEI. The CDR3 spans 14 residues. The junction had 5 bases not matched to a gene; V was cut back by 2 bases and J by 7 bases.

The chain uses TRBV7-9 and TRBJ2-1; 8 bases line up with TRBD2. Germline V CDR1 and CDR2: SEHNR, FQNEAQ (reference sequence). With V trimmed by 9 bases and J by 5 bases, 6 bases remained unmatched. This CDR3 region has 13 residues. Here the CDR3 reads CASRGAGDNEQFF. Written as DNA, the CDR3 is TGTGCCAGTCGAGGAGCGGGGGACAATGAGCAGTTCTTC.

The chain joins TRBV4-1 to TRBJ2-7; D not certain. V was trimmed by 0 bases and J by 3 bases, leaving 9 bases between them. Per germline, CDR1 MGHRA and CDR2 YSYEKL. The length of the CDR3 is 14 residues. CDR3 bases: TGCGCCAGCAGCCAAGAAGGAGCAGTCTACGAGCAGTACTTC. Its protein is CASSQEGAVYEQYF.

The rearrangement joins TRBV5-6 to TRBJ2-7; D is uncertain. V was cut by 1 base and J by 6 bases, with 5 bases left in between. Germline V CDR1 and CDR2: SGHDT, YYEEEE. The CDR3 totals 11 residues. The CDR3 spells CASSLSLEQYF. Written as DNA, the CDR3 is TGTGCCAGCAGCTTGTCCCTCGAGCAGTACTTC.

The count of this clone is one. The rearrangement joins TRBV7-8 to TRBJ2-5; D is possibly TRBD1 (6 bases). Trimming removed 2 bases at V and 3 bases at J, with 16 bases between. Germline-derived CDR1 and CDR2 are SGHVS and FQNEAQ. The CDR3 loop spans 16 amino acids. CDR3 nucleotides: TGTGCCAGCAGCTTAAGGGGAGCTGCAGGGGAAGAGACCCAGTACTTC. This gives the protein CASSLRGAAGEETQYF.

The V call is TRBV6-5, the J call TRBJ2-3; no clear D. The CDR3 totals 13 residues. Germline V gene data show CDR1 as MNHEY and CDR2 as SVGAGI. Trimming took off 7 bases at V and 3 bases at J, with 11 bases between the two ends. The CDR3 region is CASTSSRTDTQYF. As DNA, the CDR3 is TGTGCCAGCACCTCTTCTAGGACAGATACGCAGTATTTT.

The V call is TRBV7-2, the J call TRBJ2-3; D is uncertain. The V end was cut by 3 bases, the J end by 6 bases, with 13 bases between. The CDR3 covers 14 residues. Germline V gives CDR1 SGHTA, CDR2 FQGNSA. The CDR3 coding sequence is TGTGCCAGCAGCTTCGACCCCGGCAGGGATACGCAGTATTTT. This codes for CASSFDPGRDTQYF.

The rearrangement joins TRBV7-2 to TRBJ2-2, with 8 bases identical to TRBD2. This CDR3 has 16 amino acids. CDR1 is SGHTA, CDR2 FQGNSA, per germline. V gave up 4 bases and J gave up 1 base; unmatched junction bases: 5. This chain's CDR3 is CASSSASGLNTGELFF. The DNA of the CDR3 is TGTGCCAGCAGCTCGGCTAGCGGGTTGAACACCGGGGAGCTGTTTTTT.